This T cell receptor beta chain comes out of a study of spatial heterogeneity in lung cancer. Study as a whole: Consistent detection of more beta-chain than alpha-chain sequences was observed.

Every individual TCR cDNA molecule carried its own unique molecular identifier, which allowed correction of PCR and sequencing errors. TCRdb processed the 5' RACE reads anew with MiXCR; each CDR3 protein has one entry. This sample carries under 85,000 distinct CDR3 sequences, about 7.8% of them seen once, and the ten largest clones take almost 7%. This clonotype was recorded at least ten times. Its antigen is as yet unknown. Indicated time point: sample taken at primary tumor resection. Study-level findings and limits: The appearance of ubiquitous expanded tumor TCRs in blood was greater at resection than follow-up.

V was pared by 6 bases and J by 7 bases, with 9 bases between. The CDR3 length is 11 residues. The receptor was derived from a male donor with early-stage non-small cell lung cancer. Sequencing was performed on PBMCs, taken at surgery. The rearrangement links TRBV12-3 or TRBV12-4 to TRBJ1-1; the D is unclear. CDR3 protein: CASRLIGEAFF. The CDR3 DNA reads as TGTGCCAGCAGACTTATCGGTGAAGCTTTCTTT.